Listed below are T cell receptor beta chains from one sample, sequenced in a study of shared clonotypes between healthy human individuals. Method: immunoSEQ multiplex PCR; TCRdb's copy keeps in-frame clones and lacks some. The sample includes some 500,000 clones, 95% to 96% of them seen just once. Sequenced: naive CD4+ T cells sorted from blood. The receptors were sampled from a woman in her 30s in good health. Each CDR3 is given with its conserved first and last residue. A D gene is named only where the DNA matches it firmly. The size field is filled for only some rows; it gives once, few, many or a size class.

TRBD1,.,TRBJ1-6,TRBV18,TGTGCCAGCTCACCGGGACAGTTTAATTCACCCCTCCACTTT,CASSPGQFNSPLHF
.,.,TRBJ2-1,TRBV5-1,TGCGCCAGCAGCTTGTTGGTTGCGTACAATGAGCAGTTCTTC,CASSLLVAYNEQFF
.,.,TRBJ1-5,TRBV2,TGTGCCAGCACCCGGGGGAATTTGGGCAATCAGCCCCAGCATTTT,CASTRGNLGNQPQHF
.,.,TRBJ2-2,TRBV19,TGTGCCATTAAAGATCACAGGGAAGCCGGGGAGCTGTTTTTT,CAIKDHREAGELFF
.,.,TRBJ2-1,TRBV27,TGTGCCAGCAGTTTATGGGGGTTAGGAGAGCAGTTCTTC,CASSLWGLGEQFF
.,once,TRBJ2-7,TRBV19,TGTGCCAGTAGTATAGATCTCAGGGCTGGGGACGAGCAGTACTTC,CASSIDLRAGDEQYF
.,once,TRBJ2-1,TRBV9,TGTGCCAGCAGCGTAGTGGTAGGAGGCTACAATGAGCAGTTCTTC,CASSVVVGGYNEQFF
.,.,TRBJ2-7,TRBV5-1,TGCGCCAGCACCGATAGGGGGGGTAGTCCCTACGAGCAGTACTTC,CASTDRGGSPYEQYF
.,.,TRBJ2-7,TRBV28,TGTGCCAGCAGTTTCGTACAGGACCTTTGGGAGCAGTACTTC,CASSFVQDLWEQYF
.,once,TRBJ1-1,TRBV11-3,TGTGCCAGCAGCTTCTGGACTGGGGATGAAGCTTTCTTT,CASSFWTGDEAFF
TRBD2,.,TRBJ2-4,TRBV28,TGTGCCAGCAGTCCCGCAAAAATCGGACTAGCGGTAGCCAAAAACATTCAGTACTTC,CASSPAKIGLAVAKNIQYF
TRBD2,.,TRBJ2-3,TRBV5-1,TGCGCCAGCAGTGGCGGGAGGGGCGCAGATACGCAGTATTTT,CASSGGRGADTQYF
.,.,TRBJ1-1,TRBV11-2,TGTGCCAGCAGTCCCGAACGATGGGGTGGTGGGTCTGAAGCTTTCTTT,CASSPERWGGGSEAFF
TRBD1,.,TRBJ1-2,TRBV25-1,TGTGCCAGCAGTGAAAATAGACAGGGACATGGCTACACCTTC,CASSENRQGHGYTF
TRBD2,.,TRBJ2-7,TRBV28,TGTGCCAGCAGTACAAACCGCTGGCTAGCGGAGTCCTACGAGCAGTACTTC,CASSTNRWLAESYEQYF
TRBD2,.,TRBJ2-3,TRBV5-1,TGCGCCAGCAGCAACCTGGGACTAGCGGGAGGGAATACGCAGTATTTT,CASSNLGLAGGNTQYF
TRBD1,.,TRBJ2-1,TRBV6-1,TGTGCCAGCAGCGATCGGACAGGCTACAATGAGCAGTTCTTC,CASSDRTGYNEQFF
.,.,TRBJ1-4,TRBV7-9,TGTGCCAGCAGCCAAGGGGGTGTATCAAAGGAAAAACTGTTTTTT,CASSQGGVSKEKLFF
TRBD1,.,TRBJ2-5,TRBV5-1,TGCGCCAGCAGCCTTTTGGGACAGCCCCAAGAGACCCAGTACTTC,CASSLLGQPQETQYF
.,.,TRBJ1-2,TRBV5-4,TGTGCCAGCAGCTTTCAAGGGGCCAATGGCTACACCTTC,CASSFQGANGYTF
.,.,TRBJ2-1,TRBV7-6,TGTGCCAGCAGCTTAGGCACTAGCCGCTCCTACAATGAGCAGTTCTTC,CASSLGTSRSYNEQFF
TRBD2,.,TRBJ2-5,TRBV9,TGTGCCAGCAGCCCTCATCGGACTAGCGGGGGATCCCAAGAGACCCAGTACTTC,CASSPHRTSGGSQETQYF
TRBD2,.,TRBJ2-3,TRBV19,TGTGCCAGTAGTATAGGAGCGGGAGGGCCGGAAGTGGCAGATACGCAGTATTTT,CASSIGAGGPEVADTQYF
TRBD1,once,TRBJ1-4,TRBV19,TGTGCCAGCCGGGGCAGGGGGGTGTTTGGTGAAAAACTGTTTTTT,CASRGRGVFGEKLFF
.,.,TRBJ1-4,TRBV5-1,TGCGCCAGCAGCATGTTACAGGGTTCTAATGAAAAACTGTTTTTT,CASSMLQGSNEKLFF
TRBD2,once,TRBJ2-3,TRBV29-1,TGCAGCGTTGAAGAAAAAACAGGATTTAGCGGGAGGGGCACAGATACGCAGTATTTT,CSVEEKTGFSGRGTDTQYF
.,once,TRBJ2-7,TRBV28,TGTGCCAGCAGTTCCCCGACTCCCAATCGGGACGAGCAGTACTTC,CASSSPTPNRDEQYF
TRBD1,.,TRBJ2-3,TRBV28,TGTGCCAGCACCCCTCAGGACAGGCAGGTGGGAGATACGCAGTATTTT,CASTPQDRQVGDTQYF
.,.,TRBJ2-1,TRBV5-1,TGCGCCAGCAGCCTTACCAGGGGATTCGGCTCCTACAATGAGCAGTTCTTC,CASSLTRGFGSYNEQFF
TRBD2,.,TRBJ2-1,TRBV7-9,TGTGCCAGCAGCTTACTCGCGGGGGCCTACAATGAGCAGTTCTTC,CASSLLAGAYNEQFF
.,.,TRBJ1-2,TRBV19,TGTGCCAGTAGTACCCGAATCAGGGATATGAGGTATGGCTACACCTTC,CASSTRIRDMRYGYTF
.,.,TRBJ2-5,TRBV28,TGTGCCAGCAGCGGGGGGCTCGAGACCCAGTACTTC,CASSGGLETQYF
.,.,TRBJ1-1,TRBV30,TGTGCCTGGAGTAGCGGGATTGGAGCTTTCTTT,CAWSSGIGAFF
.,.,TRBJ2-2,TRBV9,TGTGCCAGCAGCGTAGTAATGGGAGCCAACACCGGGGAGCTGTTTTTT,CASSVVMGANTGELFF
.,.,TRBJ1-3,TRBV6-6,TGTGCCAGCAGTTACGGCTCTGGAAACACCATATATTTT,CASSYGSGNTIYF
.,.,TRBJ2-5,TRBV27,TGTGCCAGCAGTAAGGACAACCAAGAGACCCAGTACTTC,CASSKDNQETQYF
TRBD1,.,TRBJ1-1,TRBV5-4,TGTGCCAGCAGCCCTCAGGGGGCTAACACTGAAGCTTTCTTT,CASSPQGANTEAFF
TRBD1,.,TRBJ2-2,TRBV28,TGTGCCAGCAGTGTCTGGGGGACAGCGAACACCGGGGAGCTGTTTTTT,CASSVWGTANTGELFF
TRBD2,.,TRBJ2-2,TRBV10-2,TGCGCCAGCAGTGTGGGGAGACTAGCGGGAGCCCGGACCGGGGAGCTGTTTTTT,CASSVGRLAGARTGELFF
.,.,TRBJ2-3,TRBV5-4,TGTGCCAGCACCTTGGGGATTAGCACAGATACGCAGTATTTT,CASTLGISTDTQYF
.,.,TRBJ2-2,TRBV5-1,TGCGCCAGCAGCTTCGAGCGTTCGGAGCTGTTTTTT,CASSFERSELFF
.,.,TRBJ2-1,TRBV5-1,TGCGCCAGCAGCTTGGTATGGGGGAGCTCCTACAATGAGCAGTTCTTC,CASSLVWGSSYNEQFF
TRBD1,.,TRBJ1-5,TRBV7-9,TGTGCCAGCAGCCGGGGGACAGGGATCAATCAGCCCCAGCATTTT,CASSRGTGINQPQHF
.,.,TRBJ1-1,TRBV6-5,TGTGCCAGCAGGGGCGAACTTTCGAACACTGAAGCTTTCTTT,CASRGELSNTEAFF
TRBD2,.,TRBJ2-1,TRBV28,TGTGCCAGCAGTTCTTCAGCGGGAAGCTCCTACAATGAGCAGTTCTTC,CASSSSAGSSYNEQFF
.,.,TRBJ1-2,TRBV7-8,TGTGCCAGCAGCTTTCCAGCCCCTAACTATGGCTACACCTTC,CASSFPAPNYGYTF
.,.,TRBJ2-3,TRBV7-9,TGTGCCAGCAGCTTTGACTGGAATACGCAGTATTTT,CASSFDWNTQYF
.,.,TRBJ1-4,TRBV9,TGTGCCAGCAGCGTAAGGACAAATGAAAAACTGTTTTTT,CASSVRTNEKLFF
.,.,TRBJ2-1,TRBV7-7,TGTGCCAGCAGCTTAGGGGGGACCCTAGGGCCCTACAATGAGCAGTTCTTC,CASSLGGTLGPYNEQFF
.,.,TRBJ2-1,TRBV7-9,TGTGCCAGCTGGGGACAGGGACTAGACTACAATGAGCAGTTCTTC,CASWGQGLDYNEQFF
.,once,TRBJ1-4,TRBV9,TGTGCCAGCAGCGTAGCAGGGACTGGACAGCCCCTCGGTTTGACTCTAGGTAAAAAACTGTTTTTT,CASSVAGTGQPLGLTLGKKLFF
.,once,TRBJ2-3,TRBV27,TGTGCCAGCAGTCCGGAGGCCACAGATACGCAGTATTTT,CASSPEATDTQYF
.,.,TRBJ2-5,TRBV18,TGTGCCAGCTCAATCCAAGAGACCCAGTACTTC,CASSIQETQYF
.,once,TRBJ1-5,TRBV4-1,TGCGCCAGCAGCCAAGACGGTGGTGCAAACAATCAGCCCCAGCATTTT,CASSQDGGANNQPQHF
.,.,TRBJ2-3,TRBV10-1,TGCGCCAGCAGTGTAGATTCCTCTAACACAGATACGCAGTATTTT,CASSVDSSNTDTQYF